Listed here are 11 T cell receptor beta chains from one sample, sequenced in a study of human T cells and chemical hapten exposure. Documented time point: patch test 1, 2 weeks after DPC sensitization. As to treatment: therapeutic diphenylcyclopropenone sensitization with weekly scalp DPC. Total RNA came from unfractionated whole blood. Each CDR3 protein is one row after TCRdb ran MiXCR on the RACE reads. This sample has some 41,000 distinct CDR3 sequences, with 3% to 4.5% found just once. Sequencing used whole blood, obtained in connection with sensitization to the hapten diphenylcyclopropenone (DPC). These receptors were obtained from a man between 50 and 59 years old with alopecia areata. Some clones in this sample may be carry-over from other donors' samples.

V and J are TRBV7-8 and TRBJ2-1, with 7 bases that match TRBD2. The CDR3 totals 18 residues. V lost 4 bases, J lost 1 base, and 13 bases stayed unmatched. CDR1 is SGHVS, CDR2 FQNEAQ, per germline. The CDR3 DNA follows: TGTGCCAGCAGCTGGGTGGGCGGGAGCGGGTTTTCCTACAATGAGCAGTTCTTC. Its translation: CASSWVGGSGFSYNEQFF.

Many counts were recorded for this clonotype. This rearrangement joins TRBV12-3 or TRBV12-4 to TRBJ2-5; 8 bases align to TRBD1. J was trimmed by 7 bases and V by 4 bases; bases with no gene match: 8. This CDR3 has 14 amino acids. The CDR3 is CASSSSGQGATQYF. The CDR3 coding sequence is TGTGCCAGCAGTTCTTCAGGACAGGGTGCGACCCAGTACTTC.

This clonotype was seen a few times. This chain joins TRBV5-8 and TRBJ2-3, with D possibly matching TRBD2 (5 bases). Germline V gene lookup returns CDR1 SGHTS and CDR2 YDEGEE. Deletions cut 1 base from V and 5 bases from J, with 5 bases between. The CDR3 is made up of 12 amino acids. The CDR3 coding sequence is TGTGCCAGCAGCTTGCGGGGAGATACGCAGTATTTT. This sequence encodes CASSLRGDTQYF.

In this sample, this clonotype turned up many times. V usage is TRBV20-1 and J usage is TRBJ2-2; D uncertain. CDR1 is DFQATT and CDR2 is SNEGSKA in the germline V gene (reference sequence). The CDR3 contains 15 residues. Trimming cost V 3 bases and J 0 bases, with 11 bases left between them. The CDR3 DNA reads TGCAGTGCTAGTGTCGGAAATGCGAACACCGGGGAGCTGTTTTTT. This sequence encodes CSASVGNANTGELFF.

V usage is TRBV11-2 and J usage is TRBJ2-5; 8 nucleotides line up with TRBD2. The J segment lost 0 bases and the V segment lost 7 bases, leaving 10 bases of the junction unmatched. This CDR3 region has 16 residues. CDR1 is SGHAT, CDR2 FQNNGV, per germline. CDR3 sequence (DNA): TGTGCCAGCACCCCAGACGGGGGGGGGTACCAAGAGACCCAGTACTTC. Protein product: CASTPDGGGYQETQYF.

This clonotype was detected many times. The chain joins TRBV12-3 or TRBV12-4 to TRBJ2-1, with 8 bases matching TRBD1. V lost 5 bases and J lost 8; bases outside the gene matches: 5. This CDR3 spans 13 amino acids. The CDR3 DNA reads TGTGCCAGCAGTCCCCAGACAGGGGATGAGCAGTTCTTC. This codes for CASSPQTGDEQFF.

In this sample, this clonotype turned up many times. This chain connects TRBV29-1 to TRBJ2-7; weak D call: TRBD1 (5 bases). V was shortened by 5 bases and J by 6 bases, with 14 bases between the two germline ends. Germline CDR1 SQVTM, CDR2 ANQGSEA. CDR3 length equals 12 residues. The CDR3 nucleotides are TGCAGCGTTCATAGGGGCGGCGGCGAGCAGTACTTC. This codes for CSVHRGGGEQYF.

The table lists this clonotype with many counts. The genes are TRBV4-2 and TRBJ2-1; TRBD2 matches 10 bases. The CDR3 contains 15 residues. Germline V gives CDR1 LGHNA, CDR2 YNFKEQ. The trim removed 0 bases at V and 9 bases at J, leaving 5 bases unmatched. Written as DNA, the CDR3 is TGTGCCAGCAGCCAAGAAGAAGCGGGAGGGCCTGAGCAGTTCTTC. This codes for CASSQEEAGGPEQFF.

This clonotype was counted many times. This chain joins TRBV3-1 and TRBJ2-2; TRBD2 agrees at 8 bases. Germline assignment: CDR1 LGHDT and CDR2 YNNKEL (reference sequence). V trimming: 4 bases; J trimming: 5 bases; junction bases outside the gene matches: 6. The CDR3 loop spans 15 amino acids. CDR3 nucleotide sequence: TGTGCCAGCAGCCGCGGGGGGAGTCGGACCGGGGAGCTGTTTTTT. Its protein is CASSRGGSRTGELFF.

This clonotype was picked up many times. CDR3 DNA sequence: TGTGCCAGCAGTGGGCGGGAGGAGCAGTTCTTC. This encodes CASSGREEQFF. This chain links TRBV2 with TRBJ2-1; 7 bases align to TRBD2. Trimming at V came to 4 bases and at J to 10 bases, leaving 1 base not matched to a gene. The germline gives CDR1 SNHLY, CDR2 FYNNEI. CDR3 length: 11 amino acids.

This clonotype was counted at least ten times. This chain joins TRBV7-2 and TRBJ2-5; no definite D call. The germline CDR1 and CDR2 sequences are SGHTA and FQGNSA. The CDR3 is 12 amino acids. Trimming left V 5 bases short and J 0 bases short, with 4 bases between. The CDR3 sequence is CASSQYQETQYF. The CDR3 DNA is TGTGCCAGCAGCCAGTACCAAGAGACCCAGTACTTC.